Following are 32 T cell receptor beta chains from one sample sequenced in a study of blood T cells in healthy people across ages. With a J-beta primer mix and a sample-barcoded 5' primer, a second PCR ran 7 to 11 cycles. TCRdb used MiXCR to reprocess the 5' RACE reads, holding one entry per CDR3 protein. The sample has 270,000 or so distinct CDR3 sequences, less than 30% seen once. Sequencing input: blood. The receptors here all came from a woman aged 70-85 years in good health.

This clonotype has more than one count but fewer than ten. This sequence joins TRBV10-2 and TRBJ1-6; no reliable D call. V dropped 4 bases and J dropped 4 bases, with 14 bases sitting between them. Germline values: CDR1 WSHSY, CDR2 SAAADI. This CDR3 comprises 16 residues. The DNA of the CDR3 is TGCGCCAGCAGTGCAGTAGTATCAGGATATAATTCACCCCTCCACTTT. Amino acids: CASSAVVSGYNSPLHF.

CDR3 sequence: CASSHRGDTQYF. The CDR3 DNA reads TGTGCCAGCAGCCACAGAGGAGATACGCAGTATTTT. This chain connects TRBV27 to TRBJ2-3; D unresolved. V was cut by 6 bases and J by 5 bases, with 9 bases left in between. CDR1 is MNHEY, CDR2 SMNVEV, per germline (reference sequence). The CDR3 sequence is 12 residues long.

The CDR3 spells CASRGAAWDNEQFF. For the CDR3, the DNA is TGCGCCAGCAGGGGGGCTGCTTGGGACAATGAGCAGTTCTTC. V usage is TRBV5-1 and J usage is TRBJ2-1, with D possibly TRBD1 on 6 matching bases. The CDR3 totals 14 residues. The V gene's germline CDR1 is SGHRS and CDR2 YFSETQ. V dropped 5 bases and J dropped 5 bases, with 14 bases sitting between them. Full variable domain (remainder filled in from reference TRBV5-1 and TRBJ2-1): KAGVTQTPRYLIKTRGQQVTLSCSPISGHRSVSWYQQTPGQGLQFLFEYFSETQRNKGNFPGRFSGRQFSNSRSEMNVSTLELGDSALYLCASRGAAWDNEQFFGPGTRLTVL.

This chain uses TRBV3-1 with TRBJ2-5; D uncertain. Germline CDR1 is LGHDT and CDR2 is YNNKEL (reference sequence). V was pared by 4 bases and J by 0 bases, with 15 bases between. This CDR3 comprises 16 residues. The CDR3 DNA reads as TGTGCCAGCAGCCGAGAAGACCGAGCAGACCAAGAGACCCAGTACTTC. Protein sequence: CASSREDRADQETQYF.

The CDR3 DNA reads TGTGCCAGCAGTTTAGGGACACCCAATTCACCCCTCCACTTT. It specifies CASSLGTPNSPLHF. The V gene is TRBV28, the J gene TRBJ1-6; TRBD1 might be the D (6 bases). Germline V CDR1 and CDR2: MDHEN, SYDVKM. Trimming stripped 2 bases from V and 7 bases from J, with 9 bases between. The CDR3 has 14 amino acids.

This clonotype occurred many times. CDR3 DNA sequence: TGTGCCACCAGCAGAGATTTTGGATTTATTCCGAACACTGAAGCTTTCTTT. Its translation: CATSRDFGFIPNTEAFF. The chain couples TRBV15 to TRBJ1-1; D call uncertain. The V gene's germline CDR1 is LNHNV and CDR2 YYDKDF (reference sequence). This CDR3 region has 17 residues. V was clipped by 0 bases and J by 1 base, with 15 bases between them.

The rearrangement joins TRBV2 to TRBJ2-5; TRBD2 aligns across 9 bases. Matching the DNA end better, TRBJ2-1 makes the J call doubtful. The CDR3 has 15 amino acids. Germline CDR1 is SNHLY and CDR2 is FYNNEI. In nucleotides, the CDR3 is TGTGCCAGCAGCGTTTTAGCGGGAGAGAGGAATGAGCAGTTCTTC. Protein: CASSVLAGERNEQFF.

Notes on this clonotype: The junction shows a germline mismatch at one end, possibly a read error. V usage is TRBV4-1 and J usage is TRBJ2-5; D possibly corresponds to TRBD2 (5 bases). CDR3 size: 15 residues. Germline V gene sequence: CDR1 MGHRA, CDR2 YSYEKL. The CDR3 DNA reads TGCGCCAGCGGCCAAGTCTCCACTAGTGTTGAGACCCAGTACTTC. Amino acid sequence: CASGQVSTSVETQYF.

V is TRBV5-1 and J is TRBJ2-5, with 10 bases aligning to TRBD2. With the DNA end fitting TRBJ2-1 better, the J assignment may be wrong. The CDR3 runs to 15 residues. Per the germline V gene, CDR1 is SGHRS and CDR2 is YFSETQ. The CDR3 reads CASSSTAGGESEQFF. CDR3 nucleotide sequence: TGCGCCAGCAGCTCAACAGCGGGAGGGGAGAGTGAGCAGTTCTTC.

This clonotype was counted only a few times. This chain connects TRBV27 to TRBJ2-2; D not resolved. CDR1 MNHEY and CDR2 SMNVEV come from the germline V gene (reference sequence). The CDR3 extends over 16 amino acids. The germline V and J ends were trimmed by 6 bases and 5 bases, with 19 bases remaining between them. The CDR3 here is CASSPRSKPATGELFF. The CDR3 coding sequence is TGTGCCAGCAGCCCTCGATCAAAACCGGCGACCGGGGAGCTGTTTTTT.

This clonotype turned up a few times. The V call is TRBV4-1, the J call TRBJ2-7, with 13 bases that match TRBD2. The CDR3 length is 18 residues. V shed 3 bases and J 3 bases; nucleotides not matched to a gene: 11. CDR1 and CDR2 (germline): MGHRA, YSYEKL. CDR3 loop: CASSQPLLLAGGLYEQYF. For the CDR3, the DNA is TGCGCCAGCAGCCAGCCCCTCCTACTAGCGGGAGGGCTCTACGAGCAGTACTTC.

This sequence joins TRBV20-1 and TRBJ2-5; TRBD1 matches 7 bases. This CDR3 contains 12 residues. Losses at the gene ends were 2 bases for V and 4 bases for J; bases not matched to a gene: 1. The germline V gene encodes CDR1 DFQATT and CDR2 SNEGSKA (reference sequence). The chain's CDR3 is CSARPGGETQYF. CDR3 nucleotide sequence: TGCAGTGCTAGACCAGGGGGAGAGACCCAGTACTTC.

J is TRBJ1-1 and V is TRBV7-2; D unclear. Between the trimmed V and J ends, which lost 5 bases and 3 bases, there was a span of 19 bases. The CDR3 sequence is 16 residues long. Germline V gene lookup returns CDR1 SGHTA and CDR2 FQGNSA. The CDR3 loop reads CASSPRSSRAYTEAFF. The CDR3 nucleotides are TGTGCCAGCAGCCCGCGGTCAAGTAGGGCCTACACTGAAGCTTTCTTT.

This chain joins TRBV5-1 and TRBJ1-1; 7 nucleotides align to TRBD1. Germline V gene lookup returns CDR1 SGHRS and CDR2 YFSETQ. With 3 bases clipped from V and 8 bases from J, the junction kept 1 base outside the gene matches. There are 11 residues in the CDR3. The CDR3 nucleotides are TGCGCCAGCAGCTCGACAGGGGAAGCTTTCTTT. It encodes CASSSTGEAFF.

There are a few counts of this clonotype. The chain joins TRBV5-6 to TRBJ1-6, with a weak D call TRBD1 (5 bases). CDR3 length: 15 residues. V was pared by 0 bases and J by 5 bases, with 9 bases between. The germline gives CDR1 SGHDT, CDR2 YYEEEE. The CDR3 protein is CASSLEWGDNSPLHF. As DNA, the CDR3 is TGTGCCAGCAGCTTGGAATGGGGGGATAATTCACCCCTCCACTTT.

This clonotype was observed a few times. The chain has TRBV7-2 and TRBJ2-5; the D is unclear. The CDR3 runs 14 residues. Trimming removed 5 bases at V and 1 base at J, with 11 bases between. The germline V gene has CDR1 SGHTA and CDR2 FQGNSA. DNA of the CDR3: TGTGCCAGCAGCCCGGGCCAGTTCCAAGAGACCCAGTACTTC. Translating gives CASSPGQFQETQYF.

V and J are TRBV5-1 and TRBJ2-4, with a tentative D call TRBD2 (6 bases). V was trimmed by 5 bases and J by 5 bases, leaving 14 bases between them. Per germline, CDR1 SGHRS and CDR2 YFSETQ. This CDR3 is built from 14 residues. CDR3 sequence (DNA): TGCGCCAGCAGTTCTGGACTACTCGAAAACATTCAGTACTTC. Protein sequence: CASSSGLLENIQYF.

The J gene is TRBJ2-5, the V gene TRBV5-1; 8 nucleotides align to TRBD1. CDR1 and CDR2 (germline): SGHRS, YFSETQ. With 1 base clipped from V and 3 bases from J, the junction kept 2 bases outside the gene matches. This CDR3 contains 14 residues. DNA of the CDR3: TGCGCCAGCAGCTTGACGGACAGGGAAGAGACCCAGTACTTC. Encoded protein: CASSLTDREETQYF. Drawing the rest from reference TRBV5-1 and TRBJ2-5, the complete variable domain is KAGVTQTPRYLIKTRGQQVTLSCSPISGHRSVSWYQQTPGQGLQFLFEYFSETQRNKGNFPGRFSGRQFSNSRSEMNVSTLELGDSALYLCASSLTDREETQYFGPGTRLLVL.

The chain couples TRBV29-1 to TRBJ1-4; D remains unclear. CDR3 length: 13 amino acids. Trimming stripped 7 bases from V and 6 bases from J, with 15 bases between. Germline V gene sequence: CDR1 SQVTM, CDR2 ANQGSEA. CDR3 coding DNA: TGCAGCGCGTTGGTGTCCCCAGATGAAAAACTGTTTTTT. This encodes CSALVSPDEKLFF.

This clonotype was seen only a few times. The chain couples TRBV7-9 to TRBJ2-7; D is uncertain. There are 11 residues in the CDR3. Germline values: CDR1 SEHNR, CDR2 FQNEAQ (reference sequence). The V and J ends lost 6 bases and 7 bases respectively, with 10 bases between them. CDR3 sequence (DNA): TGTGCCAGCAGTGTCGATAGAGAGCAGTACTTC. The encoded protein is CASSVDREQYF.

The gene calls are TRBV19 and TRBJ1-6; D perhaps matches TRBD1 (6 bases). This CDR3 comprises 15 residues. Germline V gives CDR1 LNHDA, CDR2 SQIVND (reference sequence). As DNA, the CDR3 is TGTGCTTCAATGACAGGCACCTCCTATAATTCACCCCTCCACTTT. Protein: CASMTGTSYNSPLHF.

V gene TRBV19 combines with J gene TRBJ2-5; 8 bases are shared with TRBD2. The DNA matches TRBJ2-1 better at its end, which makes the J call doubtful. CDR1 is LNHDA, CDR2 SQIVND, per germline (reference sequence). The CDR3 is 15 residues long. The chain's CDR3 is CASSPGSGSIREQFF. CDR3 bases: TGTGCCAGTAGCCCGGGGAGCGGGAGTATAAGGGAGCAGTTCTTC.

This clonotype was seen a handful of times. The chain employs TRBV28 and TRBJ1-2, with 9 bases that match TRBD1. Trimming cost V 5 bases and J 5 bases; bases outside gene matches: 3. There are 13 residues in the CDR3. Looked up from germline, CDR1 is MDHEN and CDR2 is SYDVKM. CDR3 in DNA: TGTGCCAGCAGTGGGACAGGGCGATATGGCTACACCTTC. Amino acids: CASSGTGRYGYTF.

This clonotype has a handful of counts. The V call is TRBV29-1, the J call TRBJ1-3; D call uncertain. CDR3 length: 12 amino acids. Germline V gene lookup returns CDR1 SQVTM and CDR2 ANQGSEA. V was cut by 5 bases and J by 1 base, with 6 bases left in between. CDR3 sequence: CSVRRSGNTIYF. The CDR3 DNA reads as TGCAGCGTTCGGAGGTCTGGAAACACCATATATTTT. Looking up the rest from reference TRBV29-1 and TRBJ1-3 gives the full variable domain: SAVISQKPSRDICQRGTSLTIQCQVDSQVTMMFWYRQQPGQSLTLIATANQGSEATYESGFVIDKFPISRPNLTFSTLTVSNMSPEDSSIYLCSVRRSGNTIYFGEGSWLTVV.

This clonotype was observed a few times. V gene TRBV6-5 combines with J gene TRBJ2-6; D possibly corresponds to TRBD2 (5 bases). Germline V gene data show CDR1 as MNHEY and CDR2 as SVGAGI. This CDR3 contains 12 residues. Trimming removed 10 bases from V and 1 base from J, with 5 bases in between. The CDR3 coding sequence is TGTGCCACGGGGTCTGGGGCCAACGTCCTGACTTTC. It is translated as CATGSGANVLTF.

The chain couples TRBV27 to TRBJ2-1; D unresolved. Germline V gene data show CDR1 as MNHEY and CDR2 as SMNVEV (reference sequence). The length of the CDR3 is 16 residues. V lost 2 bases, J lost 0 bases, and 11 bases lay in between. The CDR3 region has the DNA TGTGCCAGCAGTTTAGCCCAAGGTACCTCCTACAATGAGCAGTTCTTC. Amino acids: CASSLAQGTSYNEQFF.

In this sample, this clonotype turned up many times. The chain recombines TRBV5-1 with TRBJ2-1; 11 bases align to TRBD2. Trimming cost V 1 base and J 6 bases; bases outside gene matches: 3. In germline, CDR1 is SGHRS, CDR2 YFSETQ. The CDR3 is 15 amino acids. The CDR3 is CASSLMGTSGNEQFF. The CDR3, as DNA: TGCGCCAGCAGCTTGATGGGGACTAGCGGCAATGAGCAGTTCTTC.

The chain uses TRBV4-2 and TRBJ2-1, with 9 bases aligning to TRBD1. There are 15 residues in the CDR3. Germline V lookup: CDR1 LGHNA, CDR2 YNFKEQ. Losses at the gene ends were 6 bases for V and 6 bases for J; bases not matched to a gene: 9. The CDR3 DNA sequence: TGTGCCAGCAGTTCCGGGACAGGGAGGTCCAATGAGCAGTTCTTC. This encodes CASSSGTGRSNEQFF.

V gene TRBV3-1 combines with J gene TRBJ2-5; D may be TRBD2 (5 bases). The CDR3 extends over 14 amino acids. The germline gives CDR1 LGHDT, CDR2 YNNKEL (reference sequence). V dropped 1 base and J dropped 4 bases, with 10 bases sitting between them. The CDR3, as DNA: TGTGCCAGCAGCCAAGGGGTCGGGGTAGAGACCCAGTACTTC. It encodes CASSQGVGVETQYF.

Comment on this clonotype: Compared with germline, one end of the junction differs, possibly owing to a read error. The chain joins TRBV3-1 to TRBJ2-1; D may be TRBD1 or TRBD2 (6 bases each). This CDR3 spans 16 amino acids. The germline V gene has CDR1 LGHDT and CDR2 YNNKEL (reference sequence). Here the CDR3 DNA reads TGTGCCAGCAGCCAAGTGATCGGGGGCAGCCAAGAGACCCGGTACTTC. It encodes CASSQVIGGSQETRYF.

The chain recombines TRBV20-1 with TRBJ1-5; D is unresolved. The CDR3 contains 17 residues. Germline loops: CDR1 DFQATT, CDR2 SNEGSKA (reference sequence). Trimming stripped 6 bases from V and 0 bases from J, with 21 bases between. The CDR3 region has the DNA TGCAGTGCCATTGGGCCCAGTACTCACATTAGCAATCAGCCCCAGCATTTT. It yields the protein CSAIGPSTHISNQPQHF.

This clonotype was recorded a few times. This sequence joins TRBV29-1 and TRBJ2-3; D may correspond to TRBD1 or TRBD2 (5 bases each). The ends were cut back, 1 base at V and 2 bases at J, with 13 bases in the middle. Germline-derived CDR1 and CDR2 are SQVTM and ANQGSEA. CDR3 length equals 15 residues. As DNA, the CDR3 is TGCAGCGTTGAAGGAATGCAGGGACCCACAGATACGCAGTATTTT. It specifies CSVEGMQGPTDTQYF.